These 2 T cell receptor beta chains were all obtained from the same sample, sequenced in a study of blood T cells in healthy people across ages (dated by TCRdb to 2014 to 2015). Library construction relied on 5' RACE. The sequencer listed for this sample is Illumina HiSeq 2500. A second about 7 to 11 cycle PCR used a sample-barcoded 5' primer and a J-beta primer mix. In-frame beta chains were kept once TCRdb had trimmed the public reads at Q25 with fastp and called clones with MiXCR. Duplicate CDR3 protein sequences are folded into a single record with the most common DNA and genes. The sample includes hundreds of thousands of distinct CDR3 sequences, with about 43% observed a single time. The ten largest clones take up around 30% of the sample. Sequenced material: blood. The receptors were gathered from an elderly man in good health.

The chain links TRBV6-5 to TRBJ2-5; 8 nucleotides line up with TRBD1. With the DNA end fitting TRBJ2-7 better, the J assignment may be wrong. Germline CDR1 reads MNHEY; CDR2 reads SVGAGI. The CDR3 is 15 residues long. The CDR3 nucleotides are TGTGCCAGCAGTTACTCGAACAGGGGGAAATACGAGCAGTACTTC. It encodes CASSYSNRGKYEQYF.

Comments on this clonotype: Relative to the germline gene, one junction end is altered; a read error may explain this. This sequence joins TRBV7-9 and TRBJ1-4; 7 bases map to TRBD1. The germline V gene encodes CDR1 SEHNR and CDR2 FQNEAQ (reference sequence). The CDR3 extends over 15 amino acids. The CDR3 DNA follows: TGTGCCAGCAGCAAAACAGGGGTAACTAGTGAAAAACTGTTTTTT. It codes for CASSKTGVTSEKLFF.